The source of this T cell receptor (beta chain) is a study of regulatory T cells in long-lasting Graves disease. This clonotype has at least ten counts. Antigen specificity is unknown. Trimming cost V 1 base and J 5 bases, with 12 bases left between them. The CDR3 has 13 amino acids. The germline gives CDR1 DFQATT, CDR2 SNEGSKA (reference sequence). The time point: newly diagnosed GD, antithyroid drugs for less than 3 months. There was RNA extracted from PBMCs, and the TCR library was made from it. Notes on the study in general: The study found persistent patients shared more public clonotypes (roughly 2,800) than new patients (nearly 1,000).

Both iRepertoire HTBI primers and Arm-PCR of CDR3 regions were used to build the TCR beta libraries. Each CDR3 protein gets one entry after TCRdb re-called the multiplex PCR reads with MiXCR. The data contain 500,000 or so distinct CDR3 sequences, around 15% of them seen just once; the ten biggest clones take up 9% to 15%. The sample also formed part of further work on T cells in Graves' hyperthyroidism and ophthalmopathy.

The rearrangement joins TRBV20-1 to TRBJ2-7, with D possibly TRBD2 on 7 matching bases. This TCR came from a man aged 40-49 years with Graves disease. Sequenced here: peripheral blood mononuclear cells (PBMCs), sampled at new diagnosis, from a patient treated with antithyroid drugs. The CDR3 loop reads CSARGSGGHEQYF. The DNA of the CDR3 is TGCAGTGCTAGAGGGTCGGGGGGCCACGAGCAGTACTTC.